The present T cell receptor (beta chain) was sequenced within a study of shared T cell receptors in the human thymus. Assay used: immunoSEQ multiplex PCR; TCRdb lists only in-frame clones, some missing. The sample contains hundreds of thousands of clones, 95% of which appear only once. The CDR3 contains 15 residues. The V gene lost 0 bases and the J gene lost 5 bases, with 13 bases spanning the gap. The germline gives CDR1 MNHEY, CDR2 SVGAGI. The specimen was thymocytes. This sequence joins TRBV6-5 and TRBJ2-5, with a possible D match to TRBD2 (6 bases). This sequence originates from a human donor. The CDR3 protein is CASSYSPTREETQYF. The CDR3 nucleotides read TGTGCCAGCAGTTACTCCCCGACTAGAGAGGAGACCCAGTACTTC.